These T cell receptor beta chains were read from a single sample in a study of tumor-infiltrating lymphocytes in oesophageal squamous cell carcinoma. One entry per CDR3 protein, called by TCRdb with MiXCR from the PCR reads. This table has 10,000 to 15,000 distinct CDR3 sequences, 50% to 65% appearing once. The material sequenced was esophageal tumor tissue. Receptors originate from a female donor with esophageal squamous cell carcinoma. The CDR3 runs from the conserved cysteine through the conserved F or W. The D gene is left open where the match is weak. Expanded clones get a size class; other rows say once, few or many, or leave the size out.

D	V	size	J	CDR3	DNA
TRBD2	TRBV28	large	TRBJ2-7	CASMLGLAPSYEQYF	TGTGCCAGCATGCTCGGACTAGCGCCCTCCTACGAGCAGTACTTC
TRBD1	TRBV12-3/TRBV12-4	NA	TRBJ2-5	CASSWDRGAETQYF	TGTGCCAGCAGCTGGGACAGGGGGGCGGAGACCCAGTACTTC
NA	TRBV10-1	NA	TRBJ2-2	CASSDYGHQNTGELFF	TGCGCCAGCAGTGATTATGGACACCAGAACACCGGGGAGCTGTTTTTT
TRBD2	TRBV7-6	NA	TRBJ2-5	CASSSLGEGGQETQYF	TGTGCCAGCAGCTCCCTCGGGGAGGGCGGACAAGAGACCCAGTACTTC
TRBD2	TRBV7-3	NA	TRBJ2-1	CASSPRLAFYNEQFF	TGTGCCAGCAGCCCACGACTAGCGTTCTACAATGAGCAGTTCTTC
NA	TRBV7-2	NA	TRBJ2-5	CASSLGTVQETQYF	TGTGCCAGCAGCTTAGGGACAGTCCAAGAGACCCAGTACTTC
NA	TRBV10-2	many	TRBJ1-2	CASSPGPRYGYTF	TGCGCCAGCAGCCCCGGACCGCGCTATGGCTACACCTTC
TRBD1	TRBV12-3/TRBV12-4	NA	TRBJ2-7	CASSTSGTGGYEQYF	TGTGCCAGCAGTACTTCCGGGACAGGGGGCTACGAGCAGTACTTC
TRBD2	TRBV7-2	NA	TRBJ2-7	CASSPPRGSGRIDEQYF	TGTGCCAGCAGCCCCCCCCGGGGTAGCGGGAGAATCGATGAGCAGTACTTC
NA	TRBV28	NA	TRBJ1-4	CASTLGGGLNEKLFF	TGTGCCAGCACACTAGGAGGGGGTTTAAATGAAAAACTGTTTTTT